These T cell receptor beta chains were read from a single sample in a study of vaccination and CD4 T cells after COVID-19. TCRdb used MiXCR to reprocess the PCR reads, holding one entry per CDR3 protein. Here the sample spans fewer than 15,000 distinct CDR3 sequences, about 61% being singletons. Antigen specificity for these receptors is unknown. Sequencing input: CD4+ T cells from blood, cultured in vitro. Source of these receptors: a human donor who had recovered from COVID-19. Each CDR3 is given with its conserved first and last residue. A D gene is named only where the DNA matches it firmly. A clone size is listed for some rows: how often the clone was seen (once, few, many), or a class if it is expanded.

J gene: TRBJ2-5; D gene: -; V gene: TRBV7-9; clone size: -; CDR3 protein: CASSSQETQYF; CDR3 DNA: TGTGCCAGCAGCTCCCAAGAGACCCAGTACTTC
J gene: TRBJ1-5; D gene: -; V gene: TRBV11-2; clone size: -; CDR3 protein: CASSIGSYQPQHF; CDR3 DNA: TGTGCCAGCAGCATCGGCAGCTATCAGCCCCAGCATTTT
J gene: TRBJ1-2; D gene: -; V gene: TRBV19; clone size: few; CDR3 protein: CASSIRTGTSNYGYTF; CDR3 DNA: TGTGCCAGTAGTATACGCACCGGGACATCTAACTATGGCTACACCTTC
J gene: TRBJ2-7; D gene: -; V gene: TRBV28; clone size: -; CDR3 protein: CASSLSAELPTNYEQYF; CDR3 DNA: TGTGCCAGCAGTTTATCGGCAGAACTTCCTACAAACTACGAGCAGTACTTC
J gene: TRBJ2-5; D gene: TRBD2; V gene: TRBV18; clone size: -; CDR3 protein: CASSPQRGGRETQYF; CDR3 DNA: TGTGCCAGCTCACCACAGCGGGGGGGCCGGGAGACCCAGTACTTC
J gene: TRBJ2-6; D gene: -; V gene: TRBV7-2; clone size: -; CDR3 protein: CASSPPGGANVLTF; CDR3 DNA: TGTGCCAGCAGCCCACCGGGGGGGGCCAACGTCCTGACTTTC
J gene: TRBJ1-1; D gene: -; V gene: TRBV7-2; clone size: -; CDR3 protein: CASSLLPGAQGNTEAFF; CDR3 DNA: TGTGCCAGCAGCTTGCTTCCCGGGGCGCAGGGGAACACTGAAGCTTTCTTT
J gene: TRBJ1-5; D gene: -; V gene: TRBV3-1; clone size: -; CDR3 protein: CASSQEADDQPQHF; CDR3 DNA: TGTGCCAGCAGCCAAGAAGCGGATGATCAGCCCCAACATTTT
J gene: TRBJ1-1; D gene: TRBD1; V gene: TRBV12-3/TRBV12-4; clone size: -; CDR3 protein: CASSFRGQGRTEAFF; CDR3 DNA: TGTGCCAGCAGTTTCCGGGGACAGGGACGAACTGAAGCTTTCTTT
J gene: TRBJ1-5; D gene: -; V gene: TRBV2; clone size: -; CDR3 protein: CASRAGGDNQPQHF; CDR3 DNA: TGTGCCAGCAGGGCGGGAGGAGACAATCAGCCCCAGCATTTT
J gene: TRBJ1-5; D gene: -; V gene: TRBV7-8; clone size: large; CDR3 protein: CASSPREGNQPQHF; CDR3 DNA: TGTGCCAGCAGCCCCCGGGAGGGCAATCAGCCCCAGCATTTT
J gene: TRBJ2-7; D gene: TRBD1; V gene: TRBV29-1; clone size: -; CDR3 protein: CSVEFYRGTGSYEQYF; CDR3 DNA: TGCAGCGTTGAGTTTTATAGGGGGACAGGGTCCTACGAGCAGTACTTC
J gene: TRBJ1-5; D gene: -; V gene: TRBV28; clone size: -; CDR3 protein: CASRQGTNQPQHF; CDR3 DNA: TGTGCCAGCAGGCAGGGGACCAATCAGCCCCAGCATTTT
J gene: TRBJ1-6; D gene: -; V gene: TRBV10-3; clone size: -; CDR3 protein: CAIRSSGVGSPLHF; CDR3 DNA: TGTGCCATCAGGTCCTCAGGAGTTGGTTCACCCCTCCACTTT
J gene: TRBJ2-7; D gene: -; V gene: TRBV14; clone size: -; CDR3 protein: CASSQSGALGYEQYF; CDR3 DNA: TGTGCCAGCAGCCAAAGTGGCGCCTTAGGATACGAGCAGTACTTC
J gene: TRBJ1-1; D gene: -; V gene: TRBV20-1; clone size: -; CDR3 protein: CSARPTGTEAFF; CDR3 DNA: TGCAGTGCTAGACCTACAGGGACTGAAGCTTTCTTT
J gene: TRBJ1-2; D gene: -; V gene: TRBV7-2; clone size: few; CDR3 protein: CASSPKYSNYGYTF; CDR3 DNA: TGTGCCAGCAGCCCCAAGTACTCTAACTATGGCTACACCTTC
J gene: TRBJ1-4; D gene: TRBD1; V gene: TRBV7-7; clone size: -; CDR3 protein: CASSQGEGEKLFF; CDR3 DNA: TGTGCTAGCAGCCAGGGGGAGGGGGAAAAACTGTTTTTT
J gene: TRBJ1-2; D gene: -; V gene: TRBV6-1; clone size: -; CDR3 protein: CASSPGKMEADYGYTF; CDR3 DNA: TGTGCCAGCAGTCCCGGGAAAATGGAGGCTGATTATGGCTACACCTTC
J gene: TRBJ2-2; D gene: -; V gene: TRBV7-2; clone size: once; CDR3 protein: CASSLGQSTGELFF; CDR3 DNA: TGTGCCAGCAGCTTAGGACAGTCCACCGGGGAGCTGTTTTTT
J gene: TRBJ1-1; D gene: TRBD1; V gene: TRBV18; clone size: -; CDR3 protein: CASSPVPGQRMNTEAFF; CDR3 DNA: TGTGCCAGCTCACCTGTCCCGGGACAGAGGATGAACACTGAAGCTTTCTTT
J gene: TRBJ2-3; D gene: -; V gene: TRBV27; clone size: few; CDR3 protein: CASSRSGGRGGGTDTQYF; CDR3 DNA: TGTGCCAGCAGCCGCTCGGGGGGAAGGGGGGGCGGCACAGATACGCAGTATTTT
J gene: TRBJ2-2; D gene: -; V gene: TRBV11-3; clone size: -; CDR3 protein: CASSLEGTISGELFF; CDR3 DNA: TGTGCCAGCAGCTTAGAGGGGACCATTTCCGGGGAGCTGTTTTTT
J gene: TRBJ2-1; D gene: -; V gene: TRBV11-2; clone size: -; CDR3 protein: CASSRGGSSYNEQFF; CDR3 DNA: TGTGCCAGCAGCCGTGGCGGAAGCTCCTACAATGAGCAGTTCTTC
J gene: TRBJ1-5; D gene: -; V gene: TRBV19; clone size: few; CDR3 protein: CASSNVAGNQPQHF; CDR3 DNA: TGTGCCAGTAGTAATGTGGCGGGAAATCAGCCCCAGCATTTT
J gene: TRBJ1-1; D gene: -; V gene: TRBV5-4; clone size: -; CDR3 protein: CASSLEAMNTEAFF; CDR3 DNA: TGTGCCAGCAGCTTGGAGGCGATGAACACTGAAGCTTTCTTT
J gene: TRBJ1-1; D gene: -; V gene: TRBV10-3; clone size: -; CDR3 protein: CAISDYAGEEAFF; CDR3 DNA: TGTGCCATCAGTGATTATGCAGGTGAAGAAGCTTTCTTT
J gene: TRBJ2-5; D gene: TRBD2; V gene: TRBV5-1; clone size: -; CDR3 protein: CASSAGTSVETQYF; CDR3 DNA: TGCGCCAGCAGCGCCGGGACTAGCGTAGAGACCCAGTACTTC
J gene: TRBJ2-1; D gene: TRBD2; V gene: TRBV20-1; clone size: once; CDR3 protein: CSAGGRAGGVYNEQFF; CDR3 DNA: TGCAGTGCCGGGGGGAGAGCGGGAGGTGTTTACAATGAGCAGTTCTTC